This entry describes one T cell receptor (beta chain). This entry is derived from a study of shared clonotypes between healthy human individuals. Between the trimmed V and J ends, which lost 2 bases and 0 bases, there was a span of 20 bases. This CDR3 has 18 amino acids. CDR1 and CDR2 from the germline V gene are GTSNPN and SVGIG (reference sequence). Profiled with immunoSEQ multiplex PCR; TCRdb holds only in-frame clones, not every one. The sample records about 2.3 million clones, about 92% being singletons. Sequencing used naive CD4+ T cells from PBMCs. Subset defined: CD45RA+ positively selected. The rearrangement joins TRBV30 to TRBJ2-1; a weak D match, TRBD2 (5 bases). The sequence came from a man younger than 35 in good health. Some clones in this sample may be carry-over from other donors' samples. This chain's CDR3 is CAWSPWGIKRSSYNEQFF. CDR3 nucleotides: TGTGCCTGGAGTCCCTGGGGTATCAAGCGGAGCTCCTACAATGAGCAGTTCTTC.